Here is one T cell receptor beta chain with its context. Losses at the gene ends were 6 bases for V and 6 bases for J; bases not matched to a gene: 0. The CDR3 runs to 11 residues. CDR1 is ENHRY, CDR2 SYGVKD, per germline. In the original analysis: Counts of nucleated cells, estimated from reference gene primer amplification, were obtained. The method was immunoSEQ multiplex PCR; TCRdb's version includes in-frame clones alone and lacks a portion of them. That table furnishes V, J and clone size, whereas the DNA furnished D and trimming. The data hold 50,000 to 70,000 clones, with roughly 80% observed a single time. This specimen belongs to a study of blood T cell repertoires in COVID-19. Study at large: Samples taken during acute and convalescent COVID-19 were collected in the United States, Italy and Spain. T cells, B-cell-depleted T cells, or PBMCs supplied cDNA or gDNA.

The rearrangement links TRBV10-3 to TRBJ2-3, with 7 bases identical to TRBD1. The sequence derives from a man in his 60s with acute or convalescent COVID-19. Sequenced: peripheral blood. The CDR3 sequence: CAIRTGDTQYF. CDR3 bases: TGTGCCATCAGGACAGGGGATACGCAGTATTTT.